This entry lists 32 T cell receptor beta chains sequenced from one sample in a study of cytomegalovirus exposure and HLA in healthy donors. The PCR ran on 60 Vbeta and 13 Jbeta primers. Only in-frame clones appear in the TCRdb table, and some are missing; sequencing was by immunoSEQ multiplex PCR. The table has about 260,000 clones, just under 85% seen once; the top ten hold 1.5% to 2.5%. Sequenced input: PBMCs. These receptor sequences come from a woman between 35 and 50 years old in good health and CMV-seropositive.

The V call is TRBV5-5, the J call TRBJ2-7, with a weak D call TRBD2 (5 bases). The CDR3 has 14 residues. Germline V gene sequence: CDR1 SGHKS, CDR2 YYEKEE (reference sequence). The ends were cut back, 4 bases at V and 2 bases at J, with 13 bases in the middle. The CDR3 DNA reads TGTGCCAGCAGCCCGGTCGGGAATACCTACGAGCAGTACTTC. Translation gives CASSPVGNTYEQYF.

The gene calls are TRBV7-2 and TRBJ1-2; TRBD1 matches at 10 bases. The V gene's germline CDR1 is SGHTA and CDR2 FQGNSA. The trim removed 5 bases at V and 4 bases at J, leaving 10 bases unmatched. This CDR3 spans 16 amino acids. For the CDR3, the DNA is TGTGCCAGCAGCCTTACCGGGACAGGGGAAATCTATGGCTACACCTTC. Protein sequence: CASSLTGTGEIYGYTF.

The rearrangement links TRBV2 to TRBJ2-1; 9 positions match TRBD2. V shed 2 bases, J shed 7 bases, and the junction held 6 bases outside the gene matches. The CDR3 loop spans 15 amino acids. Germline CDR1 and CDR2: SNHLY and FYNNEI. In nucleotides, the CDR3 is TGTGCCAGCAGTGAATTAGCGGGAGTGGGGAATGAGCAGTTCTTC. Its translation: CASSELAGVGNEQFF.

V usage is TRBV19 and J usage is TRBJ1-5; tentatively, D is TRBD1 (6 bases). The germline CDR1 and CDR2 sequences are LNHDA and SQIVND (reference sequence). V lost 3 bases to trimming and J lost 0 bases, with 21 bases between them. This CDR3 region has 19 residues. The CDR3 region has the DNA TGTGCCAGTAGTATTAAACAGGGATATGCCGACTATAGCAATCAGCCCCAGCATTTT. Translation gives CASSIKQGYADYSNQPQHF.

The chain recombines TRBV7-8 with TRBJ1-6; possible D gene TRBD1, 5 bases. V was cut by 4 bases and J by 0 bases, with 13 bases left in between. Germline-derived CDR1 and CDR2 are SGHVS and FQNEAQ. CDR3 size: 17 residues. The CDR3 is CASSSLGVSSYNSPLHF. CDR3 DNA sequence: TGTGCCAGCAGCTCGTTAGGGGTCAGCTCCTATAATTCACCCCTCCACTTT.

In DNA form, the CDR3 reads TGTGCCAGTAGCCATGAGGGGGGGCCTCAGCCCCAGCATTTT. Protein product: CASSHEGGPQPQHF. The rearrangement joins TRBV19 to TRBJ1-5, with a weak D call TRBD1 (6 bases). The germline gives CDR1 LNHDA, CDR2 SQIVND (reference sequence). CDR3 size: 14 residues. V lost 6 bases and J 6 bases, leaving 15 bases between the germline ends.

The rearrangement links TRBV4-1 to TRBJ1-1; tentatively, D is TRBD1 (6 bases). The germline V and J ends were trimmed by 4 bases and 3 bases, with 15 bases remaining between them. This CDR3 comprises 15 residues. Germline lookup yields CDR1 MGHRA and CDR2 YSYEKL. CDR3 in amino acids: CASSPLSGVDTEAFF. CDR3 DNA sequence: TGCGCCAGCAGCCCCTTGTCAGGGGTAGACACTGAAGCTTTCTTT.

J is TRBJ2-7 and V is TRBV9; D is possibly TRBD1 (7 bases). Germline CDR1 and CDR2: SGDLS and YYNGEE. The CDR3 is 15 amino acids. V was pared by 4 bases and J by 6 bases, with 20 bases between. The CDR3 region is CASSPRGDSLSEQYF. The CDR3 region has the DNA TGTGCCAGCAGCCCTAGGGGGGACAGTCTCTCCGAGCAGTACTTC. Combining the CDR3 with reference TRBV9 and TRBJ2-7 gives the whole variable domain DSGVTQTPKHLITATGQRVTLRCSPRSGDLSVYWYQQSLDQGLQFLIQYYNGEERAKGNILERFSAQQFPDLHSELNLSSLELGDSALYFCASSPRGDSLSEQYFGPGTRLTVT.

This chain joins TRBV2 and TRBJ1-1, with a tentative D call TRBD1 (5 bases). Germline CDR1 is SNHLY and CDR2 is FYNNEI. Between the trimmed V and J ends, which lost 8 bases and 1 base, there was a span of 14 bases. This CDR3 contains 14 residues. CDR3 loop: CASDGGGTNTEAFF. The CDR3 bases are TGTGCCAGCGACGGGGGGGGAACGAACACTGAAGCTTTCTTT.

The chain has TRBV13 and TRBJ2-1; 10 positions agree with TRBD1. Germline values: CDR1 PRHDT, CDR2 FYEKMQ (reference sequence). V dropped 5 bases and J dropped 8; count of bases not matched to a gene: 9. This CDR3 comprises 15 residues. CDR3 amino acids: CASSGTGTGAHEQFF. The CDR3 DNA reads as TGTGCCAGCAGCGGCACCGGGACAGGGGCCCATGAGCAGTTCTTC.

The chain has TRBV5-6 and TRBJ2-1, with 9 bases identical to TRBD2. The germline V gene has CDR1 SGHDT and CDR2 YYEEEE. V lost 0 bases to trimming and J lost 6 bases; unmatched junction nucleotides: 4. The CDR3 is made up of 15 amino acids. As DNA, the CDR3 is TGTGCCAGCAGCTTGGCGGTTAGCGGGAGCAATGAGCAGTTCTTC. Its protein is CASSLAVSGSNEQFF. The variable domain in full, completed from reference TRBV5-6 and TRBJ2-1, reads DAGVTQSPTHLIKTRGQQVTLRCSPKSGHDTVSWYQQALGQGPQFIFQYYEEEERQRGNFPDRFSGHQFPNYSSELNVNALLLGDSALYLCASSLAVSGSNEQFFGPGTRLTVL.

This clone was found a few times. This chain connects TRBV2 to TRBJ2-7; unclear D gene. CDR3 length: 14 amino acids. Between the trimmed V and J ends, which lost 4 bases and 3 bases, there was a span of 13 bases. Germline CDR1 reads SNHLY; CDR2 reads FYNNEI. Here the CDR3 DNA reads TGTGCCAGCAGTGGGAGTCCTGCCTACTACGAGCAGTACTTC. This gives the protein CASSGSPAYYEQYF.

This clone is a singleton in its sample. V usage is TRBV9 and J usage is TRBJ1-4, with no clear D. This CDR3 has 16 residues. The germline CDR1 and CDR2 sequences are SGDLS and YYNGEE. V lost 0 bases and J 3 bases, leaving 12 bases between the germline ends. The CDR3 DNA reads TGTGCCAGCAGCGTAGTGTCCCAGGCCCCTAATGAAAAACTGTTTTTT. Translation gives CASSVVSQAPNEKLFF.

The CDR3 loop reads CASSQGDADGYTF. The CDR3 bases are TGTGCCAGCAGCCAAGGCGACGCGGATGGCTACACCTTC. The genes are TRBV4-2 and TRBJ1-2; D gene uncertain. V lost 1 base to trimming and J lost 6 bases, with 9 bases between them. Germline V lookup: CDR1 LGHNA, CDR2 YNFKEQ. The CDR3 contains 13 residues.

The CDR3 is CASSLQTDGSPLHF. CDR3 coding DNA: TGTGCCAGCAGTTTACAGACTGACGGTTCACCCCTCCACTTT. The rearrangement joins TRBV28 to TRBJ1-6; D remains unclear. The germline V gene has CDR1 MDHEN and CDR2 SYDVKM. V was shortened by 2 bases and J by 9 bases, with 11 bases between the two germline ends. The CDR3 sequence is 14 residues long.

The chain employs TRBV5-1 and TRBJ2-3; 7 nucleotides match TRBD1. Per the germline V gene, CDR1 is SGHRS and CDR2 is YFSETQ. The CDR3 sequence is 16 residues long. V lost 2 bases to trimming and J lost 4 bases; unmatched junction nucleotides: 10. The CDR3 DNA reads as TGCGCCAGCAGCTTTGGTACAGGGGCGAAGTCAGATACGCAGTATTTT. It yields the protein CASSFGTGAKSDTQYF.

The rearrangement uses TRBV2 and TRBJ1-5; TRBD1 might be the D (5 bases). From germline, CDR1 is SNHLY and CDR2 FYNNEI. CDR3 length: 13 residues. The V gene lost 6 bases and the J gene lost 4 bases, with 10 bases spanning the gap. The CDR3 region is CASRGGANQPQHF. The DNA for the CDR3 is TGTGCCAGCAGGGGAGGGGCAAATCAGCCCCAGCATTTT.

This clone was detected once. The chain links TRBV29-1 to TRBJ2-5; TRBD2 aligns across 10 bases. This CDR3 spans 12 amino acids. Germline V gives CDR1 SQVTM, CDR2 ANQGSEA. J lost 4 bases, V lost 7 bases, and 3 bases had no gene match. The CDR3 region has the DNA TGCAGCGCTAGCGGGAGTTCAGAGACCCAGTACTTC. This codes for CSASGSSETQYF. Variable domain in full (rest from reference TRBV29-1 and TRBJ2-5): SAVISQKPSRDICQRGTSLTIQCQVDSQVTMMFWYRQQPGQSLTLIATANQGSEATYESGFVIDKFPISRPNLTFSTLTVSNMSPEDSSIYLCSASGSSETQYFGPGTRLLVL.

This clone has just a few counts. The J gene is TRBJ1-4, the V gene TRBV4-3, with 7 nucleotides matching TRBD1. Germline CDR1 LGHNA, CDR2 YSLEER. The CDR3 is 14 amino acids. V shed 1 base, J shed 8 bases, and the junction held 4 bases outside the gene matches. The CDR3 DNA reads as TGCGCCAGCAGCCAAGGACAGGGTCGAGAAAAACTGTTTTTT. This codes for CASSQGQGREKLFF.

The chain recombines TRBV4-3 with TRBJ2-7, with D tentatively TRBD2 (6 bases). Germline V gene sequence: CDR1 LGHNA, CDR2 YSLEER. The V gene lost 0 bases and the J gene lost 9 bases, with 21 bases spanning the gap. The CDR3 sequence is 16 residues long. The CDR3 DNA reads TGCGCCAGCAGCCAAGATCGTGTTGAGGGAGGTCTAGGGCAGTACTTC. It codes for CASSQDRVEGGLGQYF.

This rearrangement joins TRBV5-1 to TRBJ2-1; a weak D match, TRBD1 (5 bases). Germline loops: CDR1 SGHRS, CDR2 YFSETQ. V lost 6 bases to trimming and J lost 8 bases, with 21 bases between them. The length of the CDR3 is 15 residues. The CDR3 here is CASTMTVSPLDEQFF. CDR3 nucleotide sequence: TGCGCCAGCACGATGACAGTCTCCCCCTTGGATGAGCAGTTCTTC.

The chain uses TRBV9 and TRBJ2-5; 9 positions match TRBD2. Germline loops: CDR1 SGDLS, CDR2 YYNGEE. The CDR3 contains 17 residues. Unmatched junction bases numbered 15, after V lost 4 bases and J lost 5 bases. The CDR3 bases are TGTGCCAGCAGCTCAGCTGGCGGGAGGGCCGAGGGGGAGACCCAGTACTTC. It yields the protein CASSSAGGRAEGETQYF.

The CDR3 reads CASSQGQTKLFF. DNA of the CDR3: TGTGCCAGCAGCCAGGGACAGACAAAACTGTTTTTT. The chain recombines TRBV11-2 with TRBJ1-4; 7 bases align to TRBD1. V was clipped by 5 bases and J by 10 bases; unmatched bases: 4. The CDR3 is made up of 12 amino acids. CDR1 and CDR2 (germline): SGHAT, FQNNGV.

The chain is built from TRBV28 and TRBJ2-5, with unresolved D. Germline CDR1 reads MDHEN; CDR2 reads SYDVKM. The germline V and J ends were trimmed by 6 bases and 4 bases, with 12 bases remaining between them. This CDR3 comprises 13 residues. Written as DNA, the CDR3 is TGTGCCAGCAGACAACCCCCGTTAGAGACCCAGTACTTC. Protein: CASRQPPLETQYF.

V and J are TRBV29-1 and TRBJ2-7; possibly TRBD1 for D (5 bases). Per germline, CDR1 SQVTM and CDR2 ANQGSEA. Trimming removed 4 bases at V and 2 bases at J, with 15 bases between. The length of the CDR3 is 14 residues. CDR3: CSVGDSLGTYEQYF. The CDR3 DNA reads TGCAGCGTTGGCGACAGCTTGGGGACCTACGAGCAGTACTTC.

J is TRBJ2-5 and V is TRBV7-6; TRBD2 matches 9 bases. Germline CDR1 SGHVS, CDR2 FNYEAQ. Unmatched junction bases numbered 8, after V lost 1 base and J lost 5 bases. CDR3 length: 16 amino acids. In DNA, the CDR3 is TGTGCCAGCAGCTTAGAGGCTAGCGGGATGGGGGAGACCCAGTACTTC. It translates to CASSLEASGMGETQYF.

The V call is TRBV29-1, the J call TRBJ1-1, with a weak D call TRBD1 (5 bases). This CDR3 has 14 residues. Between the trimmed V and J ends, which lost 1 base and 0 bases, there was a span of 9 bases. Germline V CDR1 and CDR2: SQVTM, ANQGSEA. CDR3 in DNA: TGCAGCGTTGAAGGGGGCGGAGTGAACACTGAAGCTTTCTTT. This codes for CSVEGGGVNTEAFF.

This clone has a single count. This sequence joins TRBV11-3 and TRBJ1-1; D is unclear. Germline V gene lookup returns CDR1 SGHNT and CDR2 YENEEA. The CDR3 is made up of 12 amino acids. V was clipped by 7 bases and J by 5 bases, with 11 bases between them. The CDR3 DNA follows: TGTGCCAGCACCAAGGGAGGTACTGAAGCTTTCTTT. Protein product: CASTKGGTEAFF.

The chain couples TRBV12-5 to TRBJ2-1; D gene ambiguous. The CDR3 loop spans 12 amino acids. Germline-derived CDR1 and CDR2 are LGHNT and FRNRAP. Trimming left V 7 bases short and J 6 bases short, with 10 bases between. CDR3 in DNA: TGTGCTAGTGCCTACTTACCCAATGAGCAGTTCTTC. Amino acid sequence: CASAYLPNEQFF.

This clone was observed a few times. V and J are TRBV9 and TRBJ2-1; D gene unclear. Trimming removed 3 bases at V and 2 bases at J, with 6 bases between. The germline V gene has CDR1 SGDLS and CDR2 YYNGEE. CDR3 length: 13 amino acids. CDR3 sequence (DNA): TGTGCCAGCAGCGCAGGTGCCTACAATGAGCAGTTCTTC. This gives the protein CASSAGAYNEQFF.

This chain connects TRBV5-6 to TRBJ2-7, with 8 nucleotides matching TRBD2. The CDR3 length is 16 residues. Per germline, CDR1 SGHDT and CDR2 YYEEEE. The ends lost 3 bases at V and 3 bases at J; junction bases unmatched: 11. The CDR3 spells CASSSGVAGNFYEQYF. Here the CDR3 DNA reads TGTGCCAGCAGCTCCGGGGTAGCGGGGAATTTCTACGAGCAGTACTTC.

V and J are TRBV5-6 and TRBJ2-7; TRBD1 matches 9 bases. The CDR3 length is 14 residues. J lost 4 bases, V lost 5 bases, and 7 bases had no gene match. The germline V gene encodes CDR1 SGHDT and CDR2 YYEEEE. CDR3 DNA: TGTGCCAGCAGTTCCGGGACAGGGATTTACGAGCAGTACTTC. It translates to CASSSGTGIYEQYF.